These 10 T cell receptor beta chains were all obtained from the same sample, sequenced in a study of cytomegalovirus exposure and HLA in healthy donors. Use of 60 Vbeta and 13 Jbeta primers characterized the PCR. The protocol was immunoSEQ multiplex PCR, while the TCRdb copy is restricted to in-frame clones and leaves out a portion. The sample includes about 170,000 clones, roughly 80% seen only once; the top ten take less than 2.5%. The sequenced sample consisted of PBMCs. Receptors were obtained from a male donor in good health and CMV-seronegative.

The rearrangement links TRBV4-3 to TRBJ2-3; D uncertain. The V and J ends lost 2 bases and 3 bases respectively, with 18 bases between them. CDR3 size: 17 residues. Germline loops: CDR1 LGHNA, CDR2 YSLEER. Here the CDR3 DNA reads TGCGCCAGCAGCCAAAAGGCCCGCGGCGAGACGACAGATACGCAGTATTTT. Encoded protein: CASSQKARGETTDTQYF.

This rearrangement joins TRBV11-2 to TRBJ2-3; TRBD2 matches at 7 bases. The V gene end was trimmed by 5 bases and the J gene end by 0 bases; junction bases not matched to a gene: 5. The germline gives CDR1 SGHAT, CDR2 FQNNGV. The CDR3 loop spans 15 amino acids. This CDR3 is CASSQTSPSTDTQYF. Written as DNA, the CDR3 is TGTGCCAGCAGCCAGACTAGCCCCAGCACAGATACGCAGTATTTT.

The chain combines TRBV7-2 with TRBJ2-1; 8 bases match TRBD1. Germline CDR1 SGHTA, CDR2 FQGNSA. Trimming cost V 2 bases and J 9 bases; bases outside gene matches: 12. There are 16 residues in the CDR3. The CDR3 is CASSLSAQQGVGEQFF. The CDR3 nucleotides are TGTGCCAGCAGCTTATCTGCGCAACAGGGGGTCGGTGAGCAGTTCTTC.

This clone was seen a handful of times. The rearrangement links TRBV2 to TRBJ1-2; D is undetermined. Germline CDR1 reads SNHLY; CDR2 reads FYNNEI. This CDR3 has 16 residues. Trimming took 1 base from V and 4 from J, leaving 16 bases between them. Here the CDR3 DNA reads TGTGCCAGCAGTGAAGAAGGCCAGGTGCAAAGCTATGGCTACACCTTC. Protein product: CASSEEGQVQSYGYTF.

The V call is TRBV25-1, the J call TRBJ2-1; 9 bases align to TRBD2. Germline V gene lookup returns CDR1 MGHDK and CDR2 SYGVNS. Trimming at V came to 1 base and at J to 3 bases, leaving 4 bases not matched to a gene. There are 16 residues in the CDR3. CDR3: CASSELGGGDYNEQFF. DNA of the CDR3: TGTGCCAGCAGTGAATTGGGCGGGGGGGACTACAATGAGCAGTTCTTC.

The chain has TRBV15 and TRBJ1-5; maybe TRBD1 (6 bases). This CDR3 is built from 14 residues. CDR1 is LNHNV, CDR2 YYDKDF, per germline (reference sequence). Trimming took off 5 bases at V and 4 bases at J, with 12 bases between the two ends. The CDR3 loop is CATSRSQGNQPQHF. CDR3 bases: TGTGCCACCAGCCGTTCTCAGGGGAATCAGCCCCAGCATTTT.

In this sample, this clone turned up a few times. CDR3 amino acids: CASSGDRSNEQFF. As DNA, the CDR3 is TGCGCCAGCAGTGGGGACAGGTCCAATGAGCAGTTCTTC. The V and J genes are TRBV10-2 and TRBJ2-1; 8 bases agree with TRBD1. Germline V gene sequence: CDR1 WSHSY, CDR2 SAAADI. The CDR3 consists of 13 residues. With 4 bases clipped from V and 6 bases from J, the junction kept 2 bases outside the gene matches.

The chain has TRBV5-1 and TRBJ1-5; D is unresolved. Germline CDR1 reads SGHRS; CDR2 reads YFSETQ. Deletions cut 0 bases from V and 0 bases from J, with 7 bases between. This CDR3 spans 15 amino acids. The CDR3 loop is CASSLVGNSNQPQHF. The CDR3 DNA follows: TGCGCCAGCAGCTTGGTCGGGAATAGCAATCAGCCCCAGCATTTT.

The chain uses TRBV18 and TRBJ1-4; 8 bases map to TRBD1. The germline CDR1 and CDR2 sequences are KGHSH and LQKENI. CDR3 length: 15 residues. Trimming at V came to 3 bases and at J to 5 bases, leaving 5 bases not matched to a gene. The chain's CDR3 is CASSPPGQENEKLFF. For the CDR3, the DNA is TGTGCCAGCTCACCCCCGGGACAGGAGAATGAAAAACTGTTTTTT.

The V call is TRBV9, the J call TRBJ1-4; a weak D match, TRBD1 (6 bases). The V end was cut by 0 bases, the J end by 8 bases, with 14 bases between. This CDR3 comprises 15 residues. Germline values: CDR1 SGDLS, CDR2 YYNGEE. The CDR3 DNA sequence: TGTGCCAGCAGCGTAGCGGGGGGCGTGGGGGAAAAACTGTTTTTT. Translation: CASSVAGGVGEKLFF.